A selection of T cell receptor beta chains follows, all from one sample in a study of cytomegalovirus exposure and HLA in healthy donors. Generated by immunoSEQ multiplex PCR, the TCRdb table keeps only in-frame clones and is missing some. The table lists 110,000 to 150,000 clones, around two thirds of them singletons. Sequencing used PBMCs. These receptors were obtained from a young man in good health and CMV-seropositive. Each CDR3 is given without its conserved first and last residue.

len	v_gene	j_gene	CDR3aa
11	TRBV6-4	TRBJ1-6	ASRNSAGSPLH
9	TRBV28	TRBJ2-1	ASSDTGRAV
13	TRBV7-6	TRBJ1-6	ASSLQQGNNSPLH
13	TRBV7-8	TRBJ1-5	ASSLVGSGNQPQH
11	TRBV19	TRBJ2-7	ASSAEVGHEQY
13	TRBV6-5	TRBJ2-2	ASSPLTAGVGELF
17	TRBV7-3	TRBJ2-1	ASSSTPGLAGLTYNEQF
14	TRBV28	TRBJ1-6	ASSHLEGGGRSPLH
11	TRBV7-2	TRBJ2-1	ASSPTGSNEQF
9	TRBV20-1	TRBJ2-7	SARSGAEQY